There are many counts of the clone carrying this T cell receptor (beta chain). Its antigen is not known. The record originates from a study of T cells in Graves' hyperthyroidism and ophthalmopathy. Points from the study as a whole: The model anticipated ophthalmopathy a median 6.5 months pre-onset.

V lost 5 bases and J 11 bases, leaving 21 bases between the germline ends. The CDR3 runs to 14 residues. The germline V gene encodes CDR1 MNHEY and CDR2 SMNVEV (reference sequence). Across 18 months, stable Graves' hyperthyroidism was marked by no progression to ophthalmopathy. Hyperthyroidism had been newly diagnosed in patients aged 18 to 65, and its duration was under 2 months. Uncontrolled infection, other autoimmune disease, pregnancy or lactation barred patients from enrollment. The source material, RNA transcripts, was used to amplify TCR beta CDR3 regions. The study used the HTBI primer set for a first-round RT-PCR of the TCR CDR3. MiXCR was run by TCRdb on the multiplex PCR reads, yielding one entry per CDR3 protein. This sample has about 570,000 distinct CDR3 sequences, with 13% to 15% found just once.

The receptor comes from a woman between 35 and 50 years old with Graves' hyperthyroidism. Sequenced sample: blood. The chain is built from TRBV27 and TRBJ1-1; tentative D call: TRBD1 (6 bases). The CDR3 sequence: CASSPLPGQENAFF. CDR3 bases: TGTGCCAGCAGTCCCCTACCGGGACAAGAAAACGCTTTCTTT.